This T cell receptor beta chain stems from a study of blood T cell repertoires in COVID-19. Assay: immunoSEQ multiplex PCR; the TCRdb copy retains only in-frame clones and omits some. The top ten hold around 9.3% of the sample, which has about 210,000 clones, 65% to 90% seen once. Clinical history reported by participants formed the basis on which cohorts were assigned. CDR3 size: 15 residues. Germline-derived CDR1 and CDR2 are LGHNA and YSLEER. The ends lost 8 bases at V and 4 bases at J; junction bases unmatched: 10. This chain joins TRBV4-3 and TRBJ2-7, with TRBD1 matching 11 bases. Sequenced sample: PBMCs or T cells enriched from blood (not recorded which). The sequence was obtained from a woman between 50 and 59 years old with acute COVID-19. CDR3 sequence reads: CASGYGTGGQYEQYF. CDR3 DNA: TGCGCCAGCGGCTACGGGACAGGGGGACAGTACGAGCAGTACTTC.